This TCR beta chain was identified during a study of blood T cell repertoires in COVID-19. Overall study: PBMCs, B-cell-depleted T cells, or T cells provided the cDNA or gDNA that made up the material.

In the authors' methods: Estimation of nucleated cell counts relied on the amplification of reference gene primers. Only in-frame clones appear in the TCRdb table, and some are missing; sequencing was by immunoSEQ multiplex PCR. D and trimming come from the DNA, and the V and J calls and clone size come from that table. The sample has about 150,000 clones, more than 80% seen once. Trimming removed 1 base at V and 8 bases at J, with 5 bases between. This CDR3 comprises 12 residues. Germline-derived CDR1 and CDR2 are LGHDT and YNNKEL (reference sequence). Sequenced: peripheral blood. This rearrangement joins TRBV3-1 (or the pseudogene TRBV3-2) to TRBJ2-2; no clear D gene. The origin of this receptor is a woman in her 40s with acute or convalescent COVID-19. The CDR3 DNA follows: TGTGCCAGCAGCCAAGGTATAGGGGAGCTGTTTTTT. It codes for CASSQGIGELFF.